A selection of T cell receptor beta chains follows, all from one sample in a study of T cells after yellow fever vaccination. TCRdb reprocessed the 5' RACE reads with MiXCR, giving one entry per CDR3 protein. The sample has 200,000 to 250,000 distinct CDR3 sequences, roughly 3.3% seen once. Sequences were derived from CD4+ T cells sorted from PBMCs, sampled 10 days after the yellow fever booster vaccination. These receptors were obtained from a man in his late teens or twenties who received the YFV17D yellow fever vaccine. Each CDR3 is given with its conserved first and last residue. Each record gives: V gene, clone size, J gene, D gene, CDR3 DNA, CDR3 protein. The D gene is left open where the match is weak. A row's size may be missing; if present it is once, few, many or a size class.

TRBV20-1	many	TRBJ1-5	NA	TGCAGTGCTATCAGGGCGTGGAATCAGCCCCAGCATTTT	CSAIRAWNQPQHF
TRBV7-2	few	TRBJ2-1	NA	TGTGCCAGCAGCAGAGAGGGGGGGGTGGCCTACAATGAGCAGTTCTTC	CASSREGGVAYNEQFF
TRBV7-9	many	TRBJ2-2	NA	TGTGCCAGCAGCCCAGACGCTACTAGTACGGGGGAGCTGTTTTTT	CASSPDATSTGELFF
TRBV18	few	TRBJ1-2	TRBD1	TGTGCCAGCTCAATCGGACAGGGAGCTAACTATGGCTACACCTTC	CASSIGQGANYGYTF
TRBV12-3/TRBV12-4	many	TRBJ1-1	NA	TGTGCCAGCAGCTTCCCAGGGAACACTGAAGCTTTCTTT	CASSFPGNTEAFF
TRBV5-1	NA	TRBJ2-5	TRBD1	TGCGCCAGCACCTCCGGGACAGGGAACCAAGAGACCCAGTACTTC	CASTSGTGNQETQYF
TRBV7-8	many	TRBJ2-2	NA	TGTGCCAGCAGCTTATCTCCCGGGGAGCTGTTTTTT	CASSLSPGELFF
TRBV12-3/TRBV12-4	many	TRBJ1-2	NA	TGTGCCAGCAGTTTATCAGGGGTTAACTATGGCTACACCTTC	CASSLSGVNYGYTF
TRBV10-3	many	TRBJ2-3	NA	TGTGCCATCAGTGACCCCACAAAGGGGGAAGGCGGAGATACGCAGTATTTT	CAISDPTKGEGGDTQYF
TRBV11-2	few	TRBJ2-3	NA	TGTGCCAGCAGCGATAGACTACCGACTCTCACAGATACGCAGTATTTT	CASSDRLPTLTDTQYF
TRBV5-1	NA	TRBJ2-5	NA	TGCGCCAGCAGCGAGGGACGCCTGAAAGAGACCCAGTACTTC	CASSEGRLKETQYF
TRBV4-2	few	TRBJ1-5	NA	TGTGCCAGCAGCCAAGGCGGGGGGGCCGGGCAGCCCCAGCATTTT	CASSQGGGAGQPQHF
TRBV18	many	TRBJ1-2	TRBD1	TGTGCCAGCTCACCCAATCCGGGACAGGGGACTACTAACTATGGCTACACCTTC	CASSPNPGQGTTNYGYTF
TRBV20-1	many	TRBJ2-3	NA	TGCAGTGCCGGTCAGGGGAGTGATACGCAGTATTTT	CSAGQGSDTQYF
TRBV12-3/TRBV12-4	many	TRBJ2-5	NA	TGTGCCAGCAGTTTTCGTGGCCAAGAGACCCAGTACTTC	CASSFRGQETQYF
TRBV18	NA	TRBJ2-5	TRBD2	TGTGCCAGCTCACCGTTCGACGTACGGGGGGGCCTCCAAGAGACCCAGTACTTC	CASSPFDVRGGLQETQYF
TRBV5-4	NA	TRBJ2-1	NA	TGTGCCAGCAGCTCGGGGGCGCAGGCCAGAAATGAGCAGTTCTTC	CASSSGAQARNEQFF
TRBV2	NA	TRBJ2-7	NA	TGTGCCAGCAGTGATAGGGCTCCGAGGCAGTACTTC	CASSDRAPRQYF
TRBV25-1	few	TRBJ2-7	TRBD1	TGTGCCAGCAGTGAACCACGGACAGGGGGCATCGAGCAGTACTTC	CASSEPRTGGIEQYF
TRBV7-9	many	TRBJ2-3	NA	TGTGCCAGCAGCTTCGACGGGGCCCGCACAGATACGCAGTATTTT	CASSFDGARTDTQYF
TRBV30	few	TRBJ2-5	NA	TGTGCCTGGAGTCCGCCACCGGGACGGGGGAACCAAGAGACCCAGTACTTC	CAWSPPPGRGNQETQYF
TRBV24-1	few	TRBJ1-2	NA	TGTGCCACCAGTGACCCGGGACTTGGCTATGGCTACACCTTC	CATSDPGLGYGYTF
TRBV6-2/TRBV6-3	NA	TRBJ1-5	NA	TGTGCCAGCAGTTATTCCCCGCCGCCCCAGCATTTT	CASSYSPPPQHF
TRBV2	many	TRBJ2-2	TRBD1	TGTGCCAGCATTTCCTCCGGGACAGGCGGCACCGGGGAGCTGTTTTTT	CASISSGTGGTGELFF
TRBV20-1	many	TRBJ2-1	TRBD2	TGCAGTGCTTCTACGGGACTAGCTGACGGTGAGCAGTTCTTC	CSASTGLADGEQFF
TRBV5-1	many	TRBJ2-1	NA	TGCGCCAGCAGCGACCGGGACGGCTCCTACAATGAGCAGTTCTTC	CASSDRDGSYNEQFF
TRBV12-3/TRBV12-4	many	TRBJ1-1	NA	TGTGCCAGCAGTTTAGCCGAGGGCGCTGAAGCTTTCTTT	CASSLAEGAEAFF
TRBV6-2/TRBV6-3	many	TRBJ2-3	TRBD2	TGTGCCAGCAGTTATGACCAGCGGGGGGACTCAGATACGCAGTATTTT	CASSYDQRGDSDTQYF
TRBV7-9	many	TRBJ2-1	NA	TGTGCCAGCAGCTTACAGGAGATGGAGTTCTTC	CASSLQEMEFF
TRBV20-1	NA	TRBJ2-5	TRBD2	TGCAGTGCCCAGACTAGCGGGGGACAAGAGACCCAGTACTTC	CSAQTSGGQETQYF
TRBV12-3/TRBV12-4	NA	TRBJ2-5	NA	TGTGCCAGCAGCCGAACCTCGAGGGGGACCCAGTACTTC	CASSRTSRGTQYF
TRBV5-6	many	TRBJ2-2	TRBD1	TGTGCCAGCAATAATCCCCGACAGGGGCGAACGAACACCGGGGAGCTGTTTTTT	CASNNPRQGRTNTGELFF
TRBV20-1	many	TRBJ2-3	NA	TGCAGTGCTAAAGGGACCCCAAGGGCAGATACGCAGTATTTT	CSAKGTPRADTQYF
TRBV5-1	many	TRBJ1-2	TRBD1	TGCGCCAGCAGCCCCTCCCTAGGGGGCCACTATGGCTACACCTTC	CASSPSLGGHYGYTF
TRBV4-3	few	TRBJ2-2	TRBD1	TGCGCCAGCAGCCTTACAGGGGGTTATGGCGGGGAGCTGTTTTTT	CASSLTGGYGGELFF
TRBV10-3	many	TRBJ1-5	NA	TGTGCCATCACTGCGGGTAATAATCAGCCCCAGCATTTT	CAITAGNNQPQHF
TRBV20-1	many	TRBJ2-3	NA	TGCAGTGCTAGAGATACGAGCACAGATACGCAGTATTTT	CSARDTSTDTQYF
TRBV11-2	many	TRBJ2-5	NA	TGTGCCAGCAGCTCCAACGGGCCAGAAGAGACCCAGTACTTC	CASSSNGPEETQYF
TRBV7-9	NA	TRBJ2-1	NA	TGTGCCAGCAGCTTAGATCGGGGTTGGGAGAATGAGCAGTTCTTC	CASSLDRGWENEQFF
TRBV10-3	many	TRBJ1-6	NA	TGTGCCACACAGGGAAATAATTCACCCCTCCACTTT	CATQGNNSPLHF